The entry below describes one T cell receptor (beta chain). The authors made the TRB cDNA libraries by 5' RACE using UMI labels. TCRdb re-called the 5' RACE reads and catalogs CDR3 proteins one per entry, DNA excluded. Across tens of thousands of distinct CDR3 sequences, the top ten clones capture around 1.6% of the sample. The data are from a study of CXCR3-negative and CXCR3-positive naive CD8 T cells. CDR1 and CDR2 from the germline V gene are MDHEN and SYDVKM. This CDR3 has 16 residues. The sequencing input was naive CXCR3- CD8+ T cells from blood. The subset here: CD45RO-CCR7+CD27+CD95- naive CD8+ T cells lacking CXCR3 (TNR3-). The V and J genes are TRBV28 and TRBJ2-6; no DNA is available, so the TRBD1 call from TCRdb remains unchecked. The receptor comes from a human donor in good health. Some clones in this sample may be carry-over from other donors' samples. Here the CDR3 reads CASSLPGQSGANVLTF.